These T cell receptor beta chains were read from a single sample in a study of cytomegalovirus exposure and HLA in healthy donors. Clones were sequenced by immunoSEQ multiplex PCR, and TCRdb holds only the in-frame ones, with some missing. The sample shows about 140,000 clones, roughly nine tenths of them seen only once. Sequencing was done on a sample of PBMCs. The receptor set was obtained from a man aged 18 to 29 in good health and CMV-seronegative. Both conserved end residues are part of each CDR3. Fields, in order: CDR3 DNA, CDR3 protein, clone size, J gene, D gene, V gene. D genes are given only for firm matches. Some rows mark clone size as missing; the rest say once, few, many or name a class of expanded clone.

DNA: TGCGCCAGCAGCCTCGGGACAGGTGGGAACACAGATACGCAGTATTTT; CDR3: CASSLGTGGNTDTQYF; size: -; J: TRBJ2-3; D: TRBD1; V: TRBV5-1
DNA: TGTGCCAGCAGCAGGGGACTAGCGAAGACCCAGTACTTC; CDR3: CASSRGLAKTQYF; size: -; J: TRBJ2-5; D: TRBD2; V: TRBV5-6
DNA: TGTGCCAGCAGCGCTGGACAGGGCCAGTCCCCAGAGGCTTTCTTT; CDR3: CASSAGQGQSPEAFF; size: -; J: TRBJ1-1; D: TRBD1; V: TRBV11-3
DNA: TGTGCCTGGAGTGTCCCCGGGACAGGGGGACATCAGCCCCAGCATTTT; CDR3: CAWSVPGTGGHQPQHF; size: -; J: TRBJ1-5; D: TRBD1; V: TRBV30
DNA: TGCAGCGGGGGGGGTGAATTCACAGATACGCAGTATTTT; CDR3: CSGGGEFTDTQYF; size: once; J: TRBJ2-3; D: TRBD2; V: TRBV29-1
DNA: TGCGCCAGCAGTGGCAGGCCCAGTCAGCCCCAGCATTTT; CDR3: CASSGRPSQPQHF; size: -; J: TRBJ1-5; D: -; V: TRBV5-1
DNA: TGTGCCACCTCTGAGTCTCTGACCGGGGAGCTGTTTTTT; CDR3: CATSESLTGELFF; size: -; J: TRBJ2-2; D: -; V: TRBV9
DNA: TGTGCCAGCTCACCCGGGACTAGCGGGGGCCCCTACGAGCAGTACTTC; CDR3: CASSPGTSGGPYEQYF; size: -; J: TRBJ2-7; D: TRBD2; V: TRBV18
DNA: TGTGCCAGTAGTATGAGGGGACTGATTAATTCACCCCTCCACTTT; CDR3: CASSMRGLINSPLHF; size: -; J: TRBJ1-6; D: -; V: TRBV19
DNA: TGTGCCAGCAGCAGGGGGCCTGATCAGCCCCAGCATTTT; CDR3: CASSRGPDQPQHF; size: -; J: TRBJ1-5; D: TRBD1; V: TRBV6-5
DNA: TGCGCCAGCAGCTTATTAGGACTAGCGGGGATAACGAACACCGGGGAGCTGTTTTTT; CDR3: CASSLLGLAGITNTGELFF; size: -; J: TRBJ2-2; D: TRBD2; V: TRBV5-1
DNA: TGTGCCAGCAGCTTAGCGGACCCTCGGGGGACCCAGTACTTC; CDR3: CASSLADPRGTQYF; size: -; J: TRBJ2-5; D: -; V: TRBV7-2
DNA: TGTGCCAGCAGCCCGACACAAATGAACACTGAAGCTTTCTTT; CDR3: CASSPTQMNTEAFF; size: -; J: TRBJ1-1; D: -; V: TRBV7-3
DNA: TGTGCCTGGGGCAGAAACACTGAAGCTTTCTTT; CDR3: CAWGRNTEAFF; size: -; J: TRBJ1-1; D: -; V: TRBV30
DNA: TGTGCCAGCAGAACGAGGGGGGGGGCTGAAGCTTTCTTT; CDR3: CASRTRGGAEAFF; size: -; J: TRBJ1-1; D: -; V: TRBV5-8
DNA: TGCAGCGTTGCCTTGACTAGCGGGAGGGCAGATACGCAGTATTTT; CDR3: CSVALTSGRADTQYF; size: once; J: TRBJ2-3; D: TRBD2; V: TRBV29-1
DNA: TGCGCCAGCAGCGACAACTTTAACTATGGCTACACCTTC; CDR3: CASSDNFNYGYTF; size: once; J: TRBJ1-2; D: -; V: TRBV5-1
DNA: TGCAGCGTAGGCGGTAACTATGGCTACACCTTC; CDR3: CSVGGNYGYTF; size: -; J: TRBJ1-2; D: -; V: TRBV29-1
DNA: TGTGCCAGCTCACCACCGAACTGGGGAGAAGGAAACACCATATATTTT; CDR3: CASSPPNWGEGNTIYF; size: -; J: TRBJ1-3; D: -; V: TRBV18
DNA: TGCGCCAGCAGCTTGGGTGGCCAGGCATCCTACAATGAGCAGTTCTTC; CDR3: CASSLGGQASYNEQFF; size: -; J: TRBJ2-1; D: -; V: TRBV5-1
DNA: TGTGCCTGGACACAGGGTCCTAGCAATCAGCCCCAGCATTTT; CDR3: CAWTQGPSNQPQHF; size: -; J: TRBJ1-5; D: -; V: TRBV30
DNA: TGTGCCAGCTCACAACTGGGCGACACCGGGGAGCTGTTTTTT; CDR3: CASSQLGDTGELFF; size: -; J: TRBJ2-2; D: -; V: TRBV18
DNA: TGTGCCAGCATCCTGGGGAGTAGCACAGATACGCAGTATTTT; CDR3: CASILGSSTDTQYF; size: -; J: TRBJ2-3; D: -; V: TRBV6-4
DNA: TGTGCCAGCAGCATTGGACACGGCGAGCAGTTCTTC; CDR3: CASSIGHGEQFF; size: -; J: TRBJ2-1; D: -; V: TRBV9
DNA: TGTGCCAGCAGCCAAACCGGGAATGAGCAGTTCTTC; CDR3: CASSQTGNEQFF; size: -; J: TRBJ2-1; D: -; V: TRBV4-2
DNA: TGCGCCAGTACAGGGGGCTCCTACGAGCAGTACTTC; CDR3: CASTGGSYEQYF; size: -; J: TRBJ2-7; D: TRBD1; V: TRBV5-1
DNA: TGTGCCAGTAGTATAGGGAGGGGCTATCAAGAGACCCAGTACTTC; CDR3: CASSIGRGYQETQYF; size: -; J: TRBJ2-5; D: -; V: TRBV19
DNA: TGTGCCAGCAGCGGCAGGGGCGGCTACACCTTC; CDR3: CASSGRGGYTF; size: -; J: TRBJ1-2; D: -; V: TRBV9
DNA: TGTGCCAGCAGCGCCCGGACTAGCGGAAGCTCCTACAATGAGCAGTTCTTC; CDR3: CASSARTSGSSYNEQFF; size: -; J: TRBJ2-1; D: TRBD2; V: TRBV9
DNA: TGCGCCAGCAGTGATCCTGGACAGGGGGCGCCCGGGGAGCTGTTTTTT; CDR3: CASSDPGQGAPGELFF; size: -; J: TRBJ2-2; D: TRBD1; V: TRBV10-1
DNA: TGTGCCAGCAGTGACAGGCCCATGAACACTGAAGCTTTCTTT; CDR3: CASSDRPMNTEAFF; size: -; J: TRBJ1-1; D: -; V: TRBV6-1
DNA: TGTGCCAGCAGTTTTCCAGGGTCCCACGAGCAGTACTTC; CDR3: CASSFPGSHEQYF; size: -; J: TRBJ2-7; D: -; V: TRBV27
DNA: TGTGCCAGCAGTTCTACCGGGACAGGGTCCTACAATGAGCAGTTCTTC; CDR3: CASSSTGTGSYNEQFF; size: -; J: TRBJ2-1; D: TRBD1; V: TRBV5-4
DNA: TGTGCCAGCAGTTTATGGGCAGCAACTAATGAAAAACTGTTTTTT; CDR3: CASSLWAATNEKLFF; size: -; J: TRBJ1-4; D: -; V: TRBV27
DNA: TGCGCCAGCGTGTTACTAGCGGGGGATACCGGGGAGCTGTTTTTT; CDR3: CASVLLAGDTGELFF; size: -; J: TRBJ2-2; D: TRBD2; V: TRBV5-1
DNA: TGTGCCAGCAGCGGAGGCGGAATAAACACTGAAGCTTTCTTT; CDR3: CASSGGGINTEAFF; size: -; J: TRBJ1-1; D: -; V: TRBV7-9
DNA: TGTGCCAGCAGCGGGACAGGTTCCTACGAGCAGTACTTC; CDR3: CASSGTGSYEQYF; size: -; J: TRBJ2-7; D: TRBD1; V: TRBV6-1
DNA: TGTGCCACCAGCAGAGAGGCCGCCACCGGGGAGCTGTTTTTT; CDR3: CATSREAATGELFF; size: -; J: TRBJ2-2; D: -; V: TRBV15
DNA: TGTGCCAGCAGCAAGAGGGGGGGAGGGAGGTCTAGCAATTCACCCCTCCACTTT; CDR3: CASSKRGGGRSSNSPLHF; size: -; J: TRBJ1-6; D: -; V: TRBV7-2
DNA: TGTGCCAGCTCACCGCCGGGTTTAAGGAACACTGAAGCTTTCTTT; CDR3: CASSPPGLRNTEAFF; size: -; J: TRBJ1-1; D: -; V: TRBV18
DNA: TGTGCCAGTAGTATCCCGGACAGGCTTTGGCAGCCCCAGCATTTT; CDR3: CASSIPDRLWQPQHF; size: once; J: TRBJ1-5; D: TRBD1; V: TRBV19
DNA: TGTGCCAGCAGCCCTGCCGGGACTATGAGCACAGATACGCAGTATTTT; CDR3: CASSPAGTMSTDTQYF; size: once; J: TRBJ2-3; D: TRBD2; V: TRBV13
DNA: TGTGCCAGCAGTGACTCTTCCACAGCGGGGGGCACATCAGATACGCAGTATTTT; CDR3: CASSDSSTAGGTSDTQYF; size: -; J: TRBJ2-3; D: TRBD2; V: TRBV6-4
DNA: TGTGCCAGTGGGACAGGGGGCGATTGGAATGAGCAGTTCTTC; CDR3: CASGTGGDWNEQFF; size: -; J: TRBJ2-1; D: TRBD1; V: TRBV28
DNA: TGTGCCAGCTCACCACGGGGACAGGGAGATGAAAAACTGTTTTTT; CDR3: CASSPRGQGDEKLFF; size: -; J: TRBJ1-4; D: TRBD1; V: TRBV18